This T cell receptor beta chain is drawn from a study of blood T cell repertoires in COVID-19. The wider study: Sample material is recorded as cDNA or gDNA derived from T cells, B-cell-depleted T cells, or PBMCs.

The CDR3 is made up of 16 amino acids. V shed 1 base and J 7 bases; nucleotides not matched to a gene: 7. CDR1 LGHDT and CDR2 YNNKEL come from the germline V gene (reference sequence). TCRdb keeps only in-frame clones here, not all; method: immunoSEQ multiplex PCR. Here the sample spans around 260,000 clones, approximately 86% being singletons. The clonotype was recovered from a man aged 18 to 30 with active or convalescent COVID-19. Sequences were obtained from peripheral blood. The rearrangement links TRBV3-1 (or the pseudogene TRBV3-2) to TRBJ1-6, with 7 bases matching TRBD1. CDR3 DNA: TGTGCCAGCAGCCAAGGAGGGCAGGGGGTAAATTCACCCCTCCACTTT. Its protein product is CASSQGGQGVNSPLHF.